This T cell receptor (beta chain) was captured by sequencing in a study of T cell responses to AZD1222 COVID-19 vaccine. Germline CDR1 is SEHNR and CDR2 is FQNEAQ (reference sequence). The V and J ends lost 1 base and 3 bases respectively, with 6 bases between them. The CDR3 runs to 13 residues. The assay was immunoSEQ multiplex PCR, and TCRdb's table has in-frame clones only and misses some. Of around 120,000 clones listed, over 75% are singletons. The count of this clone is one. The same CDR3 arises from other DNA sequences in this sample as well. Here the sequenced sample was peripheral blood, taken on day 0 of MenACWY control vaccination. This chain connects TRBV7-9 to TRBJ1-1; no clear D gene. The sequence derives from an adult in good health. DNA for the CDR3: TGTGCCAGCAGCTTAGGCGAGGACACTGAAGCTTTCTTT. Protein: CASSLGEDTEAFF.